This T cell receptor beta chain was obtained from a study of monozygotic twins with cystic fibrosis. Findings and caveats of the study: Unrelated CF individuals shared fewer identical clonotypes than monozygotic CF twins.

The method was immunoSEQ multiplex PCR; TCRdb's version includes in-frame clones alone and lacks a portion of them. The sample includes approximately 17,000 clones, 96% of them seen just once. Of note for this clone: Its cognate antigen is unknown.

V was trimmed by 0 bases and J by 6 bases, leaving 12 bases between them. The CDR3 totals 14 residues. Germline CDR1 SGHTA, CDR2 FQGNSA. The chain uses TRBV7-2 and TRBJ2-7, with D possibly being TRBD1 (6 bases). Sequences were obtained from blood. The receptor's source is a girl aged 2-10 years with cystic fibrosis. CDR3 DNA: TGTGCCAGCAGCTTAGCGCTAGGGGGTAGCGAGCAGTACTTC. Protein product: CASSLALGGSEQYF.